These T cell receptor beta chains were read from a single sample in a study of T cell clones after liver transplantation. Generated by immunoSEQ multiplex PCR, the TCRdb table keeps only in-frame clones and is missing some. The data contain 120 or so clones, 50% to 65% of them singletons. These receptors' antigens are unknown. Specimen: CD8+ T cells from cultured PBMCs. These receptors originate from a human patient who received a liver transplant. Some T cells may be graft donor cells. CDR3s include the opening cysteine and the closing phenylalanine or tryptophan. D genes are given only for firm matches. Where a row states a size, it is once, few, many or the class of an expanded clone; other rows omit it.

size,J,D,V,DNA,CDR3
.,TRBJ2-6,.,TRBV7-5,TGTGCCAGAACGAGTAGACAAAGTCGGGCCAACGTCCTGACTTTC,CARTSRQSRANVLTF
.,TRBJ2-7,.,TRBV11-2,TGTGCCAGCAGCCGGGCAGGGAGAACCTACGAGCAGTACTTC,CASSRAGRTYEQYF
.,TRBJ1-5,.,TRBV5-6,TGTGCCAGCAGCGCCTCAGGGTCGAATCAGCCCCAGCATTTT,CASSASGSNQPQHF
.,TRBJ2-2,.,TRBV28,TGTGCCAGCAGTCTCTTAACGCGCGACACCGGGGAGCTGTTTTTT,CASSLLTRDTGELFF
.,TRBJ2-2,.,TRBV5-1,TGCGCCAGCAGCTTGGGCACTTCGAACACCGGGGAGCTGTTTTTT,CASSLGTSNTGELFF
.,TRBJ2-6,.,TRBV21-1,TGTGCCAGCAGTTCTAAGGTAGCTACAACAAAGGCGGGCCAACGTCTGACTTTC,CASSSKVATTKAGQRLTF
.,TRBJ1-2,.,TRBV6-4,TGTGCCAGCAGTTATCCATGCCCACACGGAAAGACCTATGGCTACACCTTC,CASSYPCPHGKTYGYTF
.,TRBJ2-1,.,TRBV29-1,TGCAGCGTTGAACAGGGGTGGTATTACAATGAGCAGTTCTTC,CSVEQGWYYNEQFF
once,TRBJ2-7,.,TRBV19,TGTGCCAGTAGTGCGGGCCTGGGCAGCCACGAGCAGTACTTC,CASSAGLGSHEQYF
.,TRBJ2-1,.,TRBV29-1,TGCAGCGTTGAAGATCCGGGGTCTCGGGATGAGCAGTTCTTC,CSVEDPGSRDEQFF